This TCR beta chain was retrieved from a study of shared clonotypes between healthy human individuals. Repertoires were generated with immunoSEQ multiplex PCR, while TCRdb's copy carries only in-frame clones and drops some. The sample carries some 2,400,000 clones, nearly 97% recorded once. Donors, healthy HIV-negative adults, lacked recent acute infections or vaccinations. Germline CDR1 SGHDT, CDR2 YYEEEE. V shed 3 bases, J shed 2 bases, and the junction held 14 bases outside the gene matches. This CDR3 region has 18 residues. This sequence originates from a man between 18 and 35 years old in good health. This chain uses TRBV5-6 with TRBJ1-5; TRBD1 agrees at 7 bases. The sample consisted of naive CD4+ T cells sorted from blood. Described subset: CD45RA+ positively selected. The CDR3 region is CASSSGQGVWSRNQPQHF. The CDR3 DNA reads as TGTGCCAGCAGCTCGGGCCAGGGGGTATGGTCACGCAATCAGCCCCAGCATTTT.